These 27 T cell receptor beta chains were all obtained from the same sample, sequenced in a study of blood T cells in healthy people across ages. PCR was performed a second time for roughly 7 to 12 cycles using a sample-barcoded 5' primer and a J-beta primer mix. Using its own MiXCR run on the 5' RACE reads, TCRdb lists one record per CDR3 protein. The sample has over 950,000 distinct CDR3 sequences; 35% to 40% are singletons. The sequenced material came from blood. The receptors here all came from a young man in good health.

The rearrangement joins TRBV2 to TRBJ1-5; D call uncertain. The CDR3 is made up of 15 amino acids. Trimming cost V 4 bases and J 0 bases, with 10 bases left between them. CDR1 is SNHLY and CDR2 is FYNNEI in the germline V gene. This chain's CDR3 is CASSAQMDSNQPQHF. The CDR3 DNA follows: TGTGCCAGCAGTGCCCAGATGGATAGCAATCAGCCCCAGCATTTT.

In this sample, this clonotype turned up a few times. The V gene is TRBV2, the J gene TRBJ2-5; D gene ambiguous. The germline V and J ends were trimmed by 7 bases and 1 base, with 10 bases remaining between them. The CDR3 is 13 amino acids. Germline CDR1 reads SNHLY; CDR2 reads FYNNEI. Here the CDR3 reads CASIINSQETQYF. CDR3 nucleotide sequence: TGTGCCAGCATAATAAACAGCCAAGAGACCCAGTACTTC.

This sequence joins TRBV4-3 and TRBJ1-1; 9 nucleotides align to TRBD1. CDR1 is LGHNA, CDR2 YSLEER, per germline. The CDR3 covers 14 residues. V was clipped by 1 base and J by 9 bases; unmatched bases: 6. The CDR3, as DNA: TGCGCCAGCAGCCAAGCGGGACAGGGTATCCAAGCTTTCTTT. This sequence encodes CASSQAGQGIQAFF.

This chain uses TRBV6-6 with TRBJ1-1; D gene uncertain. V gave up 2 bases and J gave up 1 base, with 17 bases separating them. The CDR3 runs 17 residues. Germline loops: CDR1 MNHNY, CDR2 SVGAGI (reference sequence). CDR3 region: CASSYAQRRVSNTEAFF. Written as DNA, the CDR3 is TGTGCCAGCAGTTACGCCCAGAGGAGGGTTTCGAACACTGAAGCTTTCTTT.

CDR3 nucleotide sequence: TGCAGTGCTAGAGATCGGGGAAGGGAAGGCCAGCCCCAGCATTTT. It specifies CSARDRGREGQPQHF. The rearrangement joins TRBV20-1 to TRBJ1-5; no clear D gene. The CDR3 totals 15 residues. Germline CDR1 and CDR2: DFQATT and SNEGSKA (reference sequence). Between the trimmed V and J ends, which lost 0 bases and 7 bases, there was a span of 16 bases.

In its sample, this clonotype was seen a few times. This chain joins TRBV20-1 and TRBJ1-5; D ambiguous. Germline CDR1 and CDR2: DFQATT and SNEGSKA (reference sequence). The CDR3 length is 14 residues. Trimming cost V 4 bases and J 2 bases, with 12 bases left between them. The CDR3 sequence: CSAKSLEGNQPQHF. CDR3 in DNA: TGCAGTGCTAAGTCGTTGGAAGGCAATCAGCCCCAGCATTTT.

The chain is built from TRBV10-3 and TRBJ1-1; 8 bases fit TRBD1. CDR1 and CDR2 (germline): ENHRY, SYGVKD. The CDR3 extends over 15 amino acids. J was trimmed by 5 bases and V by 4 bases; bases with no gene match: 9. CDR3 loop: CAISGLTGARTEAFF. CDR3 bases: TGTGCCATCAGTGGGCTGACAGGGGCCAGAACTGAAGCTTTCTTT.

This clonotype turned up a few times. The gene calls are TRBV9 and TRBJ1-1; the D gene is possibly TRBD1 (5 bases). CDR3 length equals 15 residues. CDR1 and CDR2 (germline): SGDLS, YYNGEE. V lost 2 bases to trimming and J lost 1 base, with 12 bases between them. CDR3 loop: CASSVSGTTNTEAFF. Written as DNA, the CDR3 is TGTGCCAGCAGCGTGTCCGGGACGACGAACACTGAAGCTTTCTTT. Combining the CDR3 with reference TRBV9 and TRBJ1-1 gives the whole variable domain DSGVTQTPKHLITATGQRVTLRCSPRSGDLSVYWYQQSLDQGLQFLIQYYNGEERAKGNILERFSAQQFPDLHSELNLSSLELGDSALYFCASSVSGTTNTEAFFGQGTRLTVV.

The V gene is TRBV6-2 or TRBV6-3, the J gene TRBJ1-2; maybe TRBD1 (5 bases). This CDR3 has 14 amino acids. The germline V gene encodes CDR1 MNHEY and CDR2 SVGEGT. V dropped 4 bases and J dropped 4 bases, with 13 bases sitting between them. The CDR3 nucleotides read TGTGCCAGCAGTTCTCCGGGACGGGTCTATGGCTACACCTTC. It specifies CASSSPGRVYGYTF.

The chain's CDR3 is CASSPGPVYNEQYF. The DNA for the CDR3 is TGTGCCAGCAGCCCAGGACCCGTTTACAATGAGCAGTACTTC. The chain employs TRBV7-9 and TRBJ2-7; D is undetermined. The CDR3 extends over 14 amino acids. The germline V and J ends were trimmed by 5 bases and 7 bases, with 18 bases remaining between them. Per germline, CDR1 SEHNR and CDR2 FQNEAQ (reference sequence).

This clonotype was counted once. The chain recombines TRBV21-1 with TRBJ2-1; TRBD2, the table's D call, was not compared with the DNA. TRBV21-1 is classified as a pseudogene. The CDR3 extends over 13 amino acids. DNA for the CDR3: TGTGCCAGTTGGAGGGACCGCCTCCACGAGCAGTTCTTC. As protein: CASWRDRLHEQFF.

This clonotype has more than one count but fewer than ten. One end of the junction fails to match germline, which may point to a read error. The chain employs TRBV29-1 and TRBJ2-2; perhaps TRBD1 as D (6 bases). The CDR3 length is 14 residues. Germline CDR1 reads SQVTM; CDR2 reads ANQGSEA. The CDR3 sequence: CSALAGAVSGELFF. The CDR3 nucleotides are TGTAGCGCCTTGGCAGGGGCAGTTTCCGGGGAGCTGTTTTTT.

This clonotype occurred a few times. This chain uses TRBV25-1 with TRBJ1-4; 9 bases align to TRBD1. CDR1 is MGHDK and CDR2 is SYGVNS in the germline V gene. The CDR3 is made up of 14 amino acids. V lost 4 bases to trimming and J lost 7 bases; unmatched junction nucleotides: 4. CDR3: CASSARDRVEKLFF. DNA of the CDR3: TGTGCCAGCAGTGCCCGGGACAGGGTTGAAAAACTGTTTTTT. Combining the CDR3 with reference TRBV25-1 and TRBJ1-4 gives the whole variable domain EADIYQTPRYLVIGTGKKITLECSQTMGHDKMYWYQQDPGMELHLIHYSYGVNSTEKGDLSSESTVSRIRTEHFPLTLESARPSHTSQYLCASSARDRVEKLFFGSGTQLSVL.

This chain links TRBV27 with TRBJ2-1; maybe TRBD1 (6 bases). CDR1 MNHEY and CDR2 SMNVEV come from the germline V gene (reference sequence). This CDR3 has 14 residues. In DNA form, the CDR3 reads TGTGTCACGAGGGACACGATCTCCTACAATGAGCAGTTCTTC. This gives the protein CVTRDTISYNEQFF.

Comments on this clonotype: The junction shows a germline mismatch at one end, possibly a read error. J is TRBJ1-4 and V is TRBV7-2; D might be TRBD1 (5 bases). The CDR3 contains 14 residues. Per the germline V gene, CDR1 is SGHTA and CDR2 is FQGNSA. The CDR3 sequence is CATSYGGVGEKLFF. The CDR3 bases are TGTGCCACCAGCTATGGAGGGGTAGGAGAAAAACTGTTTTTT.

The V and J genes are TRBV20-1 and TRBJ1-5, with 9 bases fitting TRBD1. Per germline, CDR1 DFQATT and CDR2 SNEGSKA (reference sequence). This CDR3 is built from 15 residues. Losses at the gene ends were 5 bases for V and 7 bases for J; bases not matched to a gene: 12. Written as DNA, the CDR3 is TGCAGTGCTCCCTTGACAGGGGGTGAGTTCCAGCCCCAGCATTTT. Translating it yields CSAPLTGGEFQPQHF.

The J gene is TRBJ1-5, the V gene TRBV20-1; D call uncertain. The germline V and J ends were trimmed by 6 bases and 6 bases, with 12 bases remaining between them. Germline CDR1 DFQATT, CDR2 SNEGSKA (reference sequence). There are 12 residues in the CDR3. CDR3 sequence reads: CSAQRDGQPQHF. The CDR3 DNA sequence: TGCAGTGCCCAAAGGGATGGTCAGCCCCAGCATTTT.

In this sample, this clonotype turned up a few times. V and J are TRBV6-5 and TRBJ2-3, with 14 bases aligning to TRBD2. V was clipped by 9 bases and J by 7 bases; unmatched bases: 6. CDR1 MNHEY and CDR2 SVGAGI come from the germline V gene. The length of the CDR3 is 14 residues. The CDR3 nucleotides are TGTGCCAGTAGGACTAGCGGGGGGCGCTATACGCAGTATTTT. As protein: CASRTSGGRYTQYF.

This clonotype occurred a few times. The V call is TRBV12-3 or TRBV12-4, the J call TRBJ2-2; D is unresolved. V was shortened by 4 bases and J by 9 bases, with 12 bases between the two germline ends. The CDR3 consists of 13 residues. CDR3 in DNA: TGTGCCAGCAGTTCCGGACGGCTCCGGGAGCTGTTTTTT. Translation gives CASSSGRLRELFF.

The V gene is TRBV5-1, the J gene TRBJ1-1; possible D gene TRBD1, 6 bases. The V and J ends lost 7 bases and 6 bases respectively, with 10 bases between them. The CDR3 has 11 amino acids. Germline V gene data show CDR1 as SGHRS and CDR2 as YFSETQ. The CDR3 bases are TGCGCCAGCCGGGGGGCCGCTGAAGCTTTCTTT. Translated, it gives CASRGAAEAFF. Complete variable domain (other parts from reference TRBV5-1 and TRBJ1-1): KAGVTQTPRYLIKTRGQQVTLSCSPISGHRSVSWYQQTPGQGLQFLFEYFSETQRNKGNFPGRFSGRQFSNSRSEMNVSTLELGDSALYLCASRGAAEAFFGQGTRLTVV.

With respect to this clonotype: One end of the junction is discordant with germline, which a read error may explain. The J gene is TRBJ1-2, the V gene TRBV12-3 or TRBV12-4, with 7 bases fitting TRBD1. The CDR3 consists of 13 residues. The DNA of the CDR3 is TGTGCCAGCAGTCCCAGGGGGGCACGTGGCCACACCTTC. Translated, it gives CASSPRGARGHTF.

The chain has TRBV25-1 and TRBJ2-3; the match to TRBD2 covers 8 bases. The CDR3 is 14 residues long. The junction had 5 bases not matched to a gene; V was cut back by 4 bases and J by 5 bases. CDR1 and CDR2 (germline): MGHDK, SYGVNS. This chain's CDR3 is CASSGRAGEDTQYF. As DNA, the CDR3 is TGTGCCAGCAGTGGACGAGCGGGGGAAGATACGCAGTATTTT.

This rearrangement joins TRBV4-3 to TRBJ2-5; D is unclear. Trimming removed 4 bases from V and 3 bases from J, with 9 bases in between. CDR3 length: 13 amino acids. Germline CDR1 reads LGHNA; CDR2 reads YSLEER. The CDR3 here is CASSRTRKETQYF. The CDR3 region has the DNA TGCGCCAGCAGCCGAACGAGGAAAGAGACCCAGTACTTC.

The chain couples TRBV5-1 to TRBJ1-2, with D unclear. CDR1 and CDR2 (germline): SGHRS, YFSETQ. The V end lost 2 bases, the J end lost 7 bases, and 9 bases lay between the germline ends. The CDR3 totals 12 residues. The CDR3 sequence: CASSFDQTGYTF. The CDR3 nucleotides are TGCGCCAGCAGCTTCGATCAGACTGGCTACACCTTC.

CDR3 coding DNA: TGTGCCAGTAGGAACAACCCCACCGGGGAGCTGTTTTTT. It specifies CASRNNPTGELFF. V and J are TRBV19 and TRBJ2-2; no clear D gene. The V end lost 6 bases, the J end lost 4 bases, and 9 bases lay between the germline ends. The CDR3 runs 13 residues. Germline-derived CDR1 and CDR2 are LNHDA and SQIVND (reference sequence).

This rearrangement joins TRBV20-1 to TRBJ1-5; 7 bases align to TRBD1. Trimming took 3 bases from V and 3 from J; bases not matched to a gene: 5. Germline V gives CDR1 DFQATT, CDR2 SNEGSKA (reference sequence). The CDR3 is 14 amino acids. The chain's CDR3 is CSARKGATNQPQHF. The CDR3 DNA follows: TGCAGTGCTAGGAAGGGGGCAACCAATCAGCCCCAGCATTTT.

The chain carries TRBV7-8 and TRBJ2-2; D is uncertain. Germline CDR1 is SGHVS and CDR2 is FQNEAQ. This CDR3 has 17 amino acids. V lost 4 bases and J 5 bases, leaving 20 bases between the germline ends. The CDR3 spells CASSSLIMGKATGELFF. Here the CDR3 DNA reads TGTGCCAGCAGCTCTCTCATTATGGGAAAAGCGACCGGGGAGCTGTTTTTT.